These 26 T cell receptor beta chains were sequenced from one sample in a study of Ad26.COV2.S vaccination and SARS-CoV-2 variants. Here immunoSEQ multiplex PCR was the method, and the copy in TCRdb shows in-frame clones only, minus some. The table includes 300,000 to 500,000 clones, approximately 86% detected once. As for treatment: roughly 20 received Ad26.COV2.S at low or high dose, single or two shots; 5 received placebo; per-sample allocation not given. Day 63 after the first injection of vaccine or placebo was the sampling time. Here the sequenced sample was peripheral blood, taken in a trial of Ad26.COV2.S vaccine versus placebo. These receptors came from a person aged 18-65 years who received the Ad26.COV2.S COVID-19 vaccine or a placebo.

This sequence joins TRBV5-4 and TRBJ1-1; D call uncertain. The germline CDR1 and CDR2 sequences are SGHNT and YYREEE (reference sequence). The CDR3 loop spans 15 amino acids. V was shortened by 3 bases and J by 1 base, with 13 bases between the two germline ends. The CDR3 DNA reads as TGTGCCAGCAGCTCGGAGGGTGGGCCGAACACTGAAGCTTTCTTT. It yields the protein CASSSEGGPNTEAFF.

The rearrangement uses TRBV7-2 and TRBJ2-2; no firm D call. Germline V gene data show CDR1 as SGHTA and CDR2 as FQGNSA. The CDR3 is 16 amino acids. Trimming stripped 1 base from V and 0 bases from J, with 9 bases between. This CDR3 reads CASSLVATANTGELFF. For the CDR3, the DNA is TGTGCCAGCAGCTTAGTGGCAACCGCGAACACCGGGGAGCTGTTTTTT.

This rearrangement joins TRBV12-3 or TRBV12-4 to TRBJ1-2; D uncertain. CDR3 size: 13 residues. Trimming left V 6 bases short and J 11 bases short, with 19 bases between. The CDR3 coding sequence is TGTGCCAGCAGCGCTTGGAGGACTGAGGGTTACACCTTC. It yields the protein CASSAWRTEGYTF.

The genes are TRBV4-1 and TRBJ1-2, with D perhaps matching TRBD1 (6 bases). Germline V gene lookup returns CDR1 MGHRA and CDR2 YSYEKL. The CDR3 has 13 residues. V lost 3 bases and J 7 bases, leaving 12 bases between the germline ends. Written as DNA, the CDR3 is TGCGCCAGCAGCCATTTGGGGGCTGGTGGCTACACCTTC. Translating gives CASSHLGAGGYTF.

The V call is TRBV27, the J call TRBJ2-1; TRBD2 matches 7 bases. Germline V gene sequence: CDR1 MNHEY, CDR2 SMNVEV (reference sequence). J lost 6 bases, V lost 2 bases, and 1 base had no gene match. The CDR3 contains 13 residues. Written as DNA, the CDR3 is TGTGCCAGCAGTTTACGGACTAGCAATGAGCAGTTCTTC. It is translated as CASSLRTSNEQFF.

This chain links TRBV29-1 with TRBJ2-3, with D possibly being TRBD1 or TRBD2 (5 bases each). Looked up from germline, CDR1 is SQVTM and CDR2 is ANQGSEA. The germline V and J ends were trimmed by 2 bases and 3 bases, with 12 bases remaining between them. The CDR3 runs to 14 residues. CDR3 sequence (DNA): TGCAGCGTTGAAAGGGGAGTAGGGACAGATACGCAGTATTTT. Residues: CSVERGVGTDTQYF.

The V call is TRBV6-1, the J call TRBJ1-2; D not certain. The V end was cut by 0 bases, the J end by 4 bases, with 12 bases between. CDR1 and CDR2 (germline): MNHNS, SASEGT. The CDR3 has 15 residues. The CDR3 sequence is CASSEAFAGVYGYTF. Here the CDR3 DNA reads TGTGCCAGCAGTGAAGCCTTTGCGGGTGTCTATGGCTACACCTTC.

V and J are TRBV3-1 (or the pseudogene TRBV3-2) and TRBJ1-2, with TRBD1 matching over 7 bases. The germline gives CDR1 LGHDT, CDR2 YNNKEL (reference sequence). Trimming removed 5 bases from V and 5 bases from J; junction bases left unmatched: 11. There are 15 residues in the CDR3. Written as DNA, the CDR3 is TGTGCCAGCAGCAGAACCCGACAGGGAGGTTATGGCTACACCTTC. It codes for CASSRTRQGGYGYTF.

This clone was recorded once. The CDR3 bases are TGTGCCAGCTCAGACAGCACAGATACGCAGTATTTT. It specifies CASSDSTDTQYF. V and J are TRBV18 and TRBJ2-3; D not certain. The CDR3 has 12 residues. V dropped 5 bases and J dropped 0 bases, with 3 bases sitting between them. CDR1 and CDR2 (germline): KGHSH, LQKENI.

The genes are TRBV13 and TRBJ1-1; D remains ambiguous. The V gene's germline CDR1 is PRHDT and CDR2 FYEKMQ (reference sequence). The V end was cut by 3 bases, the J end by 1 base, with 18 bases between. This CDR3 has 17 residues. CDR3 in DNA: TGTGCCAGCAGCTTGTGGGGATCATTTTCGGAGAACACTGAAGCTTTCTTT. The encoded protein is CASSLWGSFSENTEAFF.

This chain joins TRBV4-1 and TRBJ2-5; 8 positions match TRBD2. In germline, CDR1 is MGHRA, CDR2 YSYEKL. The CDR3 spans 19 residues. V gave up 0 bases and J gave up 5 bases; unmatched junction bases: 17. The CDR3 sequence: CASSQEVPAGVFKGETQYF. Written as DNA, the CDR3 is TGCGCCAGCAGCCAAGAAGTCCCAGCGGGGGTCTTTAAAGGGGAGACCCAGTACTTC.

The V call is TRBV18, the J call TRBJ1-1; possibly TRBD1 for D (5 bases). In germline, CDR1 is KGHSH, CDR2 LQKENI. V gave up 6 bases and J gave up 3 bases, with 23 bases separating them. This CDR3 contains 17 residues. In DNA form, the CDR3 reads TGTGCCAGCTCCCCCACAGGAAACCTCAGGACGGACACTGAAGCTTTCTTT. This encodes CASSPTGNLRTDTEAFF.

V usage is TRBV5-1 and J usage is TRBJ2-1; D is possibly TRBD1 (5 bases). Looked up from germline, CDR1 is SGHRS and CDR2 is YFSETQ. The V and J ends lost 1 base and 7 bases respectively, with 12 bases between them. This CDR3 has 14 residues. The CDR3 DNA is TGCGCCAGCAGCTTGAACGTCAGGGTGAATGAGCAGTTCTTC. Encoded protein: CASSLNVRVNEQFF. Supplemented by reference TRBV5-1 and TRBJ2-1, the full variable domain reads KAGVTQTPRYLIKTRGQQVTLSCSPISGHRSVSWYQQTPGQGLQFLFEYFSETQRNKGNFPGRFSGRQFSNSRSEMNVSTLELGDSALYLCASSLNVRVNEQFFGPGTRLTVL.

The gene calls are TRBV10-3 and TRBJ2-7; perhaps TRBD1 as D (6 bases). Trimming cost V 2 bases and J 4 bases, with 18 bases left between them. This CDR3 has 16 amino acids. Germline V CDR1 and CDR2: ENHRY, SYGVKD. This CDR3 reads CAISEPSRGPPYEQYF. As DNA, the CDR3 is TGTGCCATCAGTGAGCCCTCCAGGGGCCCGCCTTACGAGCAGTACTTC.

V is TRBV5-4 and J is TRBJ1-4, with 8 bases aligning to TRBD1. Trimming at V came to 2 bases and at J to 8 bases, leaving 2 bases not matched to a gene. Germline CDR1 is SGHNT and CDR2 is YYREEE (reference sequence). The CDR3 loop spans 13 amino acids. CDR3 DNA sequence: TGTGCCAGCAGCTTCGGACAGGGCGAAAAACTGTTTTTT. Its translation: CASSFGQGEKLFF. The full variable domain, in which reference TRBV5-4 and TRBJ1-4 provide the parts outside the CDR3, is ETGVTQSPTHLIKTRGQQVTLRCSSQSGHNTVSWYQQALGQGPQFIFQYYREEENGRGNFPPRFSGLQFPNYSSELNVNALELDDSALYLCASSFGQGEKLFFGSGTQLSVL.

This chain connects TRBV5-8 to TRBJ2-5; 10 bases agree with TRBD2. V was clipped by 4 bases and J by 0 bases; unmatched bases: 9. In germline, CDR1 is SGHTS, CDR2 YDEGEE. The CDR3 spans 17 residues. CDR3 amino acids: CASSPGLAIDYQETQYF. The CDR3 nucleotides read TGTGCCAGCAGCCCGGGACTAGCGATAGACTACCAAGAGACCCAGTACTTC.

The chain links TRBV19 to TRBJ2-3; 11 bases match TRBD1. The germline V gene has CDR1 LNHDA and CDR2 SQIVND (reference sequence). The CDR3 loop spans 18 amino acids. Trimming cost V 6 bases and J 3 bases; bases outside gene matches: 14. The CDR3 nucleotides are TGTGCCAGTAGCCGGGGGCTATGGACAGGGGGCCGTACAGATACGCAGTATTTT. It specifies CASSRGLWTGGRTDTQYF.

The J gene is TRBJ2-1, the V gene TRBV5-1; D possibly corresponds to TRBD1 (6 bases). V shed 4 bases and J shed 5 bases, with 10 bases lying between them. Germline values: CDR1 SGHRS, CDR2 YFSETQ. The CDR3 has 13 amino acids. Written as DNA, the CDR3 is TGCGCCAGCAGCGATGGACAGAACAATGAGCAGTTCTTC. Its translation: CASSDGQNNEQFF.

This chain joins TRBV5-4 and TRBJ1-4; D ambiguous. CDR1 SGHNT and CDR2 YYREEE come from the germline V gene (reference sequence). V was cut by 4 bases and J by 5 bases, with 15 bases left in between. The CDR3 covers 15 residues. CDR3 sequence reads: CASSPGRSQNEKLFF. CDR3 coding DNA: TGTGCCAGCAGCCCCGGGAGGTCACAGAATGAAAAACTGTTTTTT.

V gene TRBV10-3 combines with J gene TRBJ2-1; TRBD1 matches at 12 bases. Trimming at V came to 0 bases and at J to 4 bases, leaving 10 bases not matched to a gene. Germline-derived CDR1 and CDR2 are ENHRY and SYGVKD. This CDR3 spans 19 amino acids. Written as DNA, the CDR3 is TGTGCCATCAGTGAGTCCGGGACAGGGGGCCCCCTCGGATACAATGAGCAGTTCTTC. Protein sequence: CAISESGTGGPLGYNEQFF.

The chain employs TRBV12-5 and TRBJ2-3, with TRBD1 matching over 10 bases. CDR1 is LGHNT, CDR2 FRNRAP, per germline. The CDR3 sequence is 14 residues long. The DNA for the CDR3 is TGTGCCACTAGTGGACAGGGGGGCACAGATACGCAGTATTTT. Translating gives CATSGQGGTDTQYF.

The chain uses TRBV11-3 and TRBJ2-3, with a possible D match to TRBD2 (6 bases). The V end lost 1 base, the J end lost 6 bases, and 14 bases lay between the germline ends. The CDR3 is made up of 15 amino acids. Germline values: CDR1 SGHNT, CDR2 YENEEA. The CDR3 loop is CASSLVGAGLDTQYF. CDR3 sequence (DNA): TGTGCCAGCAGCTTAGTAGGGGCGGGGCTGGATACGCAGTATTTT.

The gene calls are TRBV19 and TRBJ2-7, with 9 bases fitting TRBD1. CDR1 and CDR2 from the germline V gene are LNHDA and SQIVND (reference sequence). This CDR3 contains 15 residues. The V and J ends lost 6 bases and 3 bases, in that order; junction bases with no gene match: 9. CDR3 coding DNA: TGTGCCAGTAGGAATAACAGGGGGCTGTTCTACGAGCAGTACTTC. Translated, it gives CASRNNRGLFYEQYF. Based on the CDR3 plus reference TRBV19 and TRBJ2-7, the full variable domain is DGGITQSPKYLFRKEGQNVTLSCEQNLNHDAMYWYRQDPGQGLRLIYYSQIVNDFQKGDIAEGYSVSREKKESFPLTVTSAQKNPTAFYLCASRNNRGLFYEQYFGPGTRLTVT.

The chain links TRBV7-8 to TRBJ2-7, with D maybe TRBD2 (6 bases). Germline V gene lookup returns CDR1 SGHVS and CDR2 FQNEAQ. The CDR3 consists of 16 residues. Trimming cost V 3 bases and J 4 bases, with 19 bases left between them. CDR3 sequence reads: CASSFLLDYHPYEQYF. Here the CDR3 DNA reads TGTGCCAGCAGCTTCCTTTTGGACTACCACCCGTACGAGCAGTACTTC.

This clone was observed a handful of times. This sequence joins TRBV15 and TRBJ2-1, with TRBD2 matching over 11 bases. Germline lookup yields CDR1 LNHNV and CDR2 YYDKDF (reference sequence). V shed 3 bases and J 0 bases; nucleotides not matched to a gene: 13. CDR3 size: 20 residues. The CDR3 region has the DNA TGTGCCACCAGCAGTCCGAGGCCTAGCGGGGGGCTGAGCTCCTACAATGAGCAGTTCTTC. This gives the protein CATSSPRPSGGLSSYNEQFF.

The V and J genes are TRBV3-1 (or the pseudogene TRBV3-2) and TRBJ2-4; 7 positions agree with TRBD2. Trimming cost V 0 bases and J 0 bases; bases outside gene matches: 11. The CDR3 loop spans 19 amino acids. Germline V gene sequence: CDR1 LGHDT, CDR2 YNNKEL (reference sequence). The CDR3 region has the DNA TGTGCCAGCAGCCAAGAGCCCAGCGGGGTTAATCTAGCCAAAAACATTCAGTACTTC. As protein: CASSQEPSGVNLAKNIQYF.